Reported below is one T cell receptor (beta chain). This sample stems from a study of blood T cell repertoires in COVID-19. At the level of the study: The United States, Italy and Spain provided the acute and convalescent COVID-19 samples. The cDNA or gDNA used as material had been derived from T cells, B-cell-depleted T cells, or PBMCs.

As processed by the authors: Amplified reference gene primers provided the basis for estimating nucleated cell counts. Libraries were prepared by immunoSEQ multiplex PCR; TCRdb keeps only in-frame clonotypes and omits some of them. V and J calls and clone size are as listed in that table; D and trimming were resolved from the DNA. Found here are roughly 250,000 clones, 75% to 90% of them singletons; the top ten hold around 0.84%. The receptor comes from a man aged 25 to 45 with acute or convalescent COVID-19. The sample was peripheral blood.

This CDR3 reads CASTLQSGLIRGQPQHF. In DNA form, the CDR3 reads TGTGCCAGCACTCTCCAGTCCGGGCTGATAAGGGGGCAGCCCCAGCATTTT. The V gene is TRBV2, the J gene TRBJ1-5; D may be TRBD1 (6 bases). V was cut by 7 bases and J by 7 bases, with 26 bases left in between. The CDR3 covers 17 residues. Germline V gene data show CDR1 as SNHLY and CDR2 as FYNNEI.